The clone carrying this T cell receptor beta chain came up many times. The antigen remains undetermined. This sample was included in a study of cytomegalovirus exposure and HLA in healthy donors. Study background: According to later analysis, the same platform produced the 110 or so validation and under 750 first-cohort repertoires. Study results and limitations: It was 150 or so TCR beta chains that were listed as cytomegalovirus-associated. Reports described diagnosis of cytomegalovirus status by the classifier as highly specific and sensitive. In vitro experiments confirmed that three CMV-associated chains were specific for CMV antigens.

The method was immunoSEQ multiplex PCR; TCRdb's version includes in-frame clones alone and lacks a portion of them. This table holds about 250,000 clones, 87% found once. V shed 6 bases and J 0 bases; nucleotides not matched to a gene: 5. Germline CDR1 MNHEY, CDR2 SMNVEV (reference sequence). The CDR3 runs to 15 residues. This chain connects TRBV27 to TRBJ2-1, with TRBD2 matching over 7 bases. The sample consisted of PBMCs. This clonotype was obtained from a man between 18 and 35 years old in good health and CMV-seropositive. Here the CDR3 reads CASREGLNSYNEQFF. The CDR3 DNA follows: TGTGCCAGCAGAGAGGGACTAAACTCCTACAATGAGCAGTTCTTC.